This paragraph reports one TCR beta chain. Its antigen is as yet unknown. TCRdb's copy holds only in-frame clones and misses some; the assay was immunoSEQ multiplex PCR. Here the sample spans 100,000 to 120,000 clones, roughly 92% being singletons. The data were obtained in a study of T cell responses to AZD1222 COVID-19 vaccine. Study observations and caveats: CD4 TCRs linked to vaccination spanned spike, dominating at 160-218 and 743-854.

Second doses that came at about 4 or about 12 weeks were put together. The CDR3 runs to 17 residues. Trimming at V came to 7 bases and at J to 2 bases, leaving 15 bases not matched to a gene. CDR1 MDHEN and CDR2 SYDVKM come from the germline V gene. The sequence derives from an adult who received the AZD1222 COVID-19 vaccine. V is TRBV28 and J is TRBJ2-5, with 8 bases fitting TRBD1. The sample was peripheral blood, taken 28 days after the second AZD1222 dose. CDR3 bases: TGTGCCAGCACCCGACCCCGACAGGGGATCGAACAAGAGACCCAGTACTTC. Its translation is CASTRPRQGIEQETQYF. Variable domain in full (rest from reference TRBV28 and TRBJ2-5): DVKVTQSSRYLVKRTGEKVFLECVQDMDHENMFWYRQDPGLGLRLIYFSYDVKMKEKGDIPEGYSVSREKKERFSLILESASTNQTSMYLCASTRPRQGIEQETQYFGPGTRLLVL.